Below, 3 T cell receptor beta chains from the same sample are listed, as sequenced in a study of breast tumors, draining lymph nodes, adjacent tissues. TCRdb fed the multiplex PCR reads into MiXCR, producing one record per CDR3 protein. The sample lists approximately 210,000 distinct CDR3 sequences, approximately 31% seen once, with roughly 1.5% in the top ten. Breast cancer patients provided tissue from their axillary draining lymph nodes. Specimen: axillary lymph node tissue. Receptor source: a female donor with breast cancer. Some clones in this sample may be carry-over from other donors' samples.

This clonotype has ten or more counts. The gene calls are TRBV20-1 and TRBJ2-4; 8 bases match TRBD2. Trimming cost V 8 bases and J 7 bases; bases outside gene matches: 10. Per germline, CDR1 DFQATT and CDR2 SNEGSKA (reference sequence). The CDR3 contains 13 residues. Written as DNA, the CDR3 is TGCAGTTCTTTAGCGGGACCCGCTAACATTCAGTACTTC. Translated, it gives CSSLAGPANIQYF.

The sample holds many counts of this clonotype. The junction does not match germline at one end; this may be a read error. V gene TRBV4-1 combines with J gene TRBJ2-3; 9 bases fit TRBD1. The CDR3 consists of 17 residues. Germline V gives CDR1 MGHRA, CDR2 YSYEKL. CDR3: CASSQIPGQGGTGTQYF. CDR3 DNA: TGCGCCAGCAGCCAAATTCCGGGACAGGGTGGGACAGGTACGCAGTATTTT.

A word on this clonotype: At one boundary the junction diverges from the germline segment, which might be a read error. This chain connects TRBV29-1 to TRBJ1-4; D is ambiguous. The CDR3 consists of 14 residues. Per the germline V gene, CDR1 is SQVTM and CDR2 is ANQGSEA. The CDR3 here is CSVAQTDPSEKLSF. In DNA form, the CDR3 reads TGCAGCGTTGCCCAAACAGATCCCAGTGAAAAACTGTCTTTT.